Described below is a single TCR beta chain sequence and its context. Its antigen remains unknown. The CDR3 loop spans 18 amino acids. CDR1 and CDR2 (germline): LGHNA, YNFKEQ. Trimming cost V 1 base and J 0 bases, with 18 bases left between them. The sample originates from a study of cytomegalovirus exposure and HLA in healthy donors. Study observations and caveats: TCR beta V- and J-gene trimming, according to a later analysis, was linked to a missense DCLRE1C variant. In vitro assays verified that a few CMV-associated chains recognized CMV antigens specifically. Among donors in an Asian-associated ancestry cluster, a later analysis reportedly found fewer N-insertions than the roughly 610-donor mean.

Amplification used 60 Vbeta primers and 13 Jbeta primers. Sequenced by immunoSEQ multiplex PCR; TCRdb stores in-frame clones only, minus some. The profile shows 100,000 to 150,000 clones, about three quarters of them singletons. The receptor's source is a man aged 45 to 65 in good health and CMV-seronegative. The gene calls are TRBV4-2 and TRBJ1-2; possibly TRBD1 for D (6 bases). The sample was PBMCs. The CDR3 protein is CASSQAQGRDQANYGYTF. The CDR3 DNA reads TGTGCCAGCAGCCAAGCTCAGGGGAGGGATCAAGCTAACTATGGCTACACCTTC.